This TCR beta chain was documented in a study of blood T cell repertoires in COVID-19 (TCRdb year 2020). Concerning the study at large: Samples covering the acute and convalescent phases of COVID-19 were provided by collaborators in the United States, Italy and Spain. The material from the prospective study consisted of cDNA or gDNA derived from T cells, B-cell-depleted T cells, or PBMCs. Subjects who had been exposed to COVID-19, were actively infected with it, or had recovered from it provided the deeply sampled blood TCRbeta repertoires that made up the dataset. The repertoires were released in a freely available public database meant as a resource for research on the immune response to SARS-CoV-2. Samples were obtained from the ongoing ImmuneRACE study (first 160 participants) and from some 1,200 subjects provided by 6 global collaborators. Sample metadata almost always included a de-identified subject ID, COVID-19 status, age in years and sex. Where HLA class I and class II types were available, the types were taken from metadata supplied by the sample provider, not from assay-based typing.

Details on this clone: Its recognized antigen is unknown. No base qualities exist here, and no much larger clone lies one base off it.

From the cysteine through the phenylalanine, the CDR3 covers 15 amino acids. The retained sequence is limited to the CDR3, 45 bases, with the frame set at the first base. Ends trimmed: V by 4 bases, J by 3 bases; bases unmatched to a gene: 4. Based on the germline V gene, the CDR1 and CDR2 sequences are SGHDT and YYEEEE. The immunoSEQ Assay, a bias-controlled multiplex PCR, was used to amplify TCRbeta CDR3 regions from genomic DNA. Regarding the original processing steps: Within the assay, amplification of reference gene primers was used to estimate how many nucleated cells each sample contained. To quantify the absolute abundance of each unique TCRbeta CDR3 rearrangement, sequence reads were collapsed and filtered. For each sample, productive Simpson clonality was calculated by taking the square root of Simpson's diversity index across productive rearrangements. TCRdb retrieved this table from immuneACCESS and kept in-frame rearrangements only. Not all clones are present; in checked studies, unresolved V genes account for under half, and no reason is known for the remainder. V and J calls plus clone size are reproduced from that table; the DNA served to infer D and trimming. In this sample the table shows about 140,000 clones, 84% of which occur a single time. The top ten hold approximately 5% of the sample.

Enrolling through a virtual design, the prospective study's participants ranged in age from roughly 18 to 95 years and lived across 24 United States geographic areas. To assign participants to cohorts, the prospective study relied on clinical history that participants themselves reported in a screening survey and a study questionnaire. In the prospective study, mobile phlebotomists collected whole blood, serum and a nasopharyngeal or oropharyngeal swab from each participant. Additional blood draws and questionnaires over an approximately two-month period could optionally be provided by prospective study participants. Before DNA extraction, prospective study blood samples were shipped either frozen or at room temperature. The paper's findings and limits, for the study overall: The quantity of clinical and demographic metadata differed by source and by participant and was supplied without curation.

The clonotype comes from a middle-aged man with acute COVID-19. The V and J segments used are TRBV5-6 and TRBJ1-6; TRBD1 matches 7 bases in the middle. The sample was PBMCs or T cells enriched from blood (not recorded which). The CDR3 is CASSLRTGYNSPLHF. In nucleotide form, the sequence is TGTGCCAGCAGCCTGAGGACAGGCTATAATTCACCCCTCCACTTT.